Listed here is a single TCR beta chain. The data were obtained in a study of blood T cell repertoires in COVID-19. Study overall: The cDNA or gDNA used as material had been derived from T cells, B-cell-depleted T cells, or PBMCs.

TCRdb keeps only in-frame clones here, not all; method: immunoSEQ multiplex PCR. The table includes roughly 500,000 clones, 88% detected once. The CDR3 spans 15 residues. CDR1 and CDR2 (germline): KGHSH, LQKENI. J lost 2 bases, V lost 4 bases, and 5 bases had no gene match. The sequenced material came from PBMCs or T cells enriched from blood (not recorded which). V and J are TRBV18 and TRBJ2-7; 10 nucleotides line up with TRBD1. The receptor comes from a middle-aged woman who had recovered from COVID-19. The CDR3 DNA is TGTGCCAGCTCACAGCCGGGACAGGGGACCTACGAGCAGTACTTC. Protein sequence: CASSQPGQGTYEQYF.